The 30 T cell receptor beta chains in this list originate from one sample, sequenced in a study of cytomegalovirus exposure and HLA in healthy donors. PCR used 60 Vbeta primers and 13 Jbeta primers. Assay used: immunoSEQ multiplex PCR; TCRdb lists only in-frame clones, some missing. The sample lists roughly 80,000 clones; just over 70% were seen once. Sequencing input: PBMCs. Receptor source: a man aged 60 to 69 in good health and CMV-seropositive.

The rearrangement links TRBV13 to TRBJ2-3; TRBD1 aligns across 7 bases. The CDR3 consists of 15 residues. After removal of 6 bases from V and 1 base from J, the junction contained 7 bases not matched to a gene. The germline gives CDR1 PRHDT, CDR2 FYEKMQ (reference sequence). The CDR3 sequence: CASSPRQGGTDTQYF. As DNA, the CDR3 is TGTGCCAGCAGTCCCCGACAGGGCGGCACAGATACGCAGTATTTT.

The chain has TRBV19 and TRBJ1-5; D remains ambiguous. Per germline, CDR1 LNHDA and CDR2 SQIVND (reference sequence). This CDR3 is built from 15 residues. Trimming took off 3 bases at V and 4 bases at J, with 13 bases between the two ends. CDR3 residues: CASSMNSVENQPQHF. The CDR3 DNA follows: TGTGCCAGTAGTATGAACAGTGTTGAGAATCAGCCCCAGCATTTT.

Note on this clone: Other DNA sequences within the sample encode an identical CDR3. The chain carries TRBV2 and TRBJ2-7, with 10 bases fitting TRBD1. V was pared by 1 base and J by 6 bases, with 3 bases of the junction left unmatched. The CDR3 has 14 residues. Germline assignment: CDR1 SNHLY and CDR2 FYNNEI. CDR3 coding DNA: TGTGCCAGCAGTGAAGGACAGGGGGCCTCCGAGCAGTACTTC. This encodes CASSEGQGASEQYF.

This clone was detected once. The gene calls are TRBV4-1 and TRBJ1-1, with 9 bases that match TRBD1. The CDR3 totals 17 residues. Germline trimming cut 0 bases from V and 4 bases from J; bases unmatched to any gene: 9. From germline, CDR1 is MGHRA and CDR2 YSYEKL. The CDR3 region is CASSQDETRQGVTEAFF. CDR3 coding DNA: TGCGCCAGCAGCCAAGATGAGACGAGACAGGGGGTCACTGAAGCTTTCTTT.

This clone appeared a single time. The chain has TRBV5-6 and TRBJ2-3; 8 nucleotides align to TRBD2. Germline values: CDR1 SGHDT, CDR2 YYEEEE. V was pared by 3 bases and J by 3 bases, with 3 bases of the junction left unmatched. The length of the CDR3 is 14 residues. The CDR3 loop reads CASSSGGQTDTQYF. The CDR3 DNA follows: TGTGCCAGCAGCTCGGGAGGGCAAACAGATACGCAGTATTTT.

This clone was counted a single time. The sample has other DNA sequences that encode this CDR3 too. The genes are TRBV5-1 and TRBJ1-5; weak D call: TRBD1 (6 bases). V shed 0 bases and J shed 1 base, with 8 bases lying between them. Per the germline V gene, CDR1 is SGHRS and CDR2 is YFSETQ. This CDR3 spans 15 amino acids. CDR3: CASSLEGVSNQPQHF. For the CDR3, the DNA is TGCGCCAGCAGCTTGGAGGGGGTCAGCAATCAGCCCCAGCATTTT.

The genes are TRBV29-1 and TRBJ2-5; 11 nucleotides match TRBD1. After removal of 6 bases from V and 4 bases from J, the junction contained 7 bases not matched to a gene. Germline CDR1 reads SQVTM; CDR2 reads ANQGSEA. This CDR3 contains 14 residues. CDR3 in amino acids: CSVRGDRGSETQYF. The CDR3 nucleotides read TGCAGCGTCAGGGGGGACAGGGGGTCAGAGACCCAGTACTTC.

This chain joins TRBV7-6 and TRBJ2-7, with D perhaps matching TRBD2 (6 bases). V lost 0 bases and J 5 bases, leaving 11 bases between the germline ends. The CDR3 runs 14 residues. CDR1 is SGHVS, CDR2 FNYEAQ, per germline. CDR3 bases: TGTGCCAGCAGCTTAGCAGCGGAGGGGAACGAGCAGTACTTC. It is translated as CASSLAAEGNEQYF.

The rearrangement joins TRBV7-6 to TRBJ2-1; the match to TRBD2 covers 12 bases. Trimming removed 3 bases from V and 0 bases from J; junction bases left unmatched: 9. Per the germline V gene, CDR1 is SGHVS and CDR2 is FNYEAQ. The CDR3 loop spans 19 amino acids. The CDR3 coding sequence is TGTGCCAGCAGCTTGGGTCGGACTAGCGGGGTTAGCTCCTACAATGAGCAGTTCTTC. Protein product: CASSLGRTSGVSSYNEQFF. Supplemented by reference TRBV7-6 and TRBJ2-1, the full variable domain reads GAGVSQSPRYKVTKRGQDVALRCDPISGHVSLYWYRQALGQGPEFLTYFNYEAQQDKSGLPNDRFSAERPEGSISTLTIQRTEQRDSAMYRCASSLGRTSGVSSYNEQFFGPGTRLTVL.

The J gene is TRBJ1-1, the V gene TRBV19; the match to TRBD1 covers 8 bases. This CDR3 is 15 amino acids long. Germline V lookup: CDR1 LNHDA, CDR2 SQIVND (reference sequence). V shed 6 bases and J 3 bases; nucleotides not matched to a gene: 9. As DNA, the CDR3 is TGTGCCAGTAGGGGCTGGACAGGGAGTGACACTGAAGCTTTCTTT. This codes for CASRGWTGSDTEAFF.

V is TRBV14 and J is TRBJ2-7; D is uncertain. Deletions cut 3 bases from V and 2 bases from J, with 11 bases between. The CDR3 is 14 residues long. Germline CDR1 reads SGHDN; CDR2 reads FVKESK. The CDR3 DNA reads as TGTGCCAGCAGCCAGGGTCCCACAGCCTACGAGCAGTACTTC. This codes for CASSQGPTAYEQYF.

This CDR3 is CASGLILRDRDTGELFF. CDR3 nucleotide sequence: TGTGCTAGTGGTTTGATCCTCCGGGACAGGGACACCGGGGAGCTGTTTTTT. This rearrangement joins TRBV12-5 to TRBJ2-2, with 9 bases that match TRBD1. The CDR3 is 17 amino acids. Trimming cost V 2 bases and J 3 bases; bases outside gene matches: 7. The germline CDR1 and CDR2 sequences are LGHNT and FRNRAP.

The chain recombines TRBV7-2 with TRBJ2-3; D may be TRBD2 (6 bases). V was trimmed by 2 bases and J by 2 bases, leaving 11 bases between them. The CDR3 is 15 amino acids. In germline, CDR1 is SGHTA, CDR2 FQGNSA. The CDR3 nucleotides are TGTGCCAGCAGCTTATCCATAGCGGTCACAGATACGCAGTATTTT. This sequence encodes CASSLSIAVTDTQYF.

This clone was picked up a small number of times. The chain employs TRBV4-3 and TRBJ1-1; TRBD1 might be the D (6 bases). The CDR3 is 13 amino acids. CDR1 and CDR2 from the germline V gene are LGHNA and YSLEER. The V gene lost 1 base and the J gene lost 11 bases, with 14 bases spanning the gap. The CDR3 is CASSQGGQGSAFF. In nucleotides, the CDR3 is TGCGCCAGCAGCCAAGGGGGGCAGGGTTCCGCTTTCTTT.

CDR3 nucleotides: TGCGCCAGCAGTGAGTTAGCCAGCGGGGTGAAAGAGACCCAGTACTTC. This translates into CASSELASGVKETQYF. The chain recombines TRBV10-1 with TRBJ2-5; 7 bases fit TRBD2. In germline, CDR1 is WNHNN, CDR2 SYGVQD (reference sequence). The J segment lost 3 bases and the V segment lost 1 base, leaving 8 bases of the junction unmatched. This CDR3 has 16 amino acids.

V usage is TRBV7-9 and J usage is TRBJ2-7; 8 bases are a match to TRBD2. V dropped 3 bases and J dropped 7; count of bases not matched to a gene: 8. CDR1 SEHNR and CDR2 FQNEAQ come from the germline V gene (reference sequence). The CDR3 is 14 amino acids. The CDR3 is CASSFGGGPVEQYF. DNA of the CDR3: TGTGCCAGCAGCTTTGGCGGGGGGCCCGTTGAGCAGTACTTC.

The gene calls are TRBV7-9 and TRBJ2-2; TRBD1 might be the D (6 bases). Germline loops: CDR1 SEHNR, CDR2 FQNEAQ (reference sequence). The CDR3 consists of 18 residues. Trimming took 5 bases from V and 5 from J, leaving 24 bases between them. CDR3 sequence: CASSPTQGMSKPTGELFF. The CDR3 coding sequence is TGTGCCAGCAGCCCAACCCAGGGGATGAGCAAGCCGACCGGGGAGCTGTTTTTT.

The gene calls are TRBV7-9 and TRBJ2-1, with D maybe TRBD2 (6 bases). Trimming stripped 7 bases from V and 5 bases from J, with 18 bases between. Germline values: CDR1 SEHNR, CDR2 FQNEAQ (reference sequence). The CDR3 is 15 residues long. The DNA for the CDR3 is TGTGCCAGCAACGTTGTAAGGCGGGAAAACAATGAGCAGTTCTTC. Its translation is CASNVVRRENNEQFF.

This sequence joins TRBV9 and TRBJ2-5; TRBD2 agrees at 13 bases. Trimming removed 4 bases from V and 5 bases from J; junction bases left unmatched: 8. This CDR3 has 16 amino acids. Germline V gene sequence: CDR1 SGDLS, CDR2 YYNGEE. The CDR3 region is CASSPRTSGSLETQYF. CDR3 nucleotide sequence: TGTGCCAGCAGCCCCCGGACTAGCGGGAGTTTGGAGACCCAGTACTTC.

This chain links TRBV18 with TRBJ1-2; D unresolved. Germline CDR1 KGHSH, CDR2 LQKENI. V lost 0 bases, J lost 3 bases, and 17 bases lay in between. The CDR3 has 17 amino acids. The CDR3 DNA follows: TGTGCCAGCTCACCACCGGGGAGGAAAGGTAGCGACTATGGCTACACCTTC. This sequence encodes CASSPPGRKGSDYGYTF.

CDR3 region: CASSVGQGAETQYF. The DNA of the CDR3 is TGCGCCAGCAGCGTAGGACAGGGGGCGGAGACCCAGTACTTC. V is TRBV5-1 and J is TRBJ2-5, with TRBD1 matching 11 bases. The CDR3 is 14 residues long. With V trimmed by 4 bases and J by 5 bases, 4 bases remained unmatched. Germline CDR1 is SGHRS and CDR2 is YFSETQ.

The CDR3 spells CASSLQGGRYSYEQYF. The CDR3 coding sequence is TGTGCCAGCAGCTTACAGGGGGGACGGTACTCCTACGAGCAGTACTTC. The chain uses TRBV21-1 and TRBJ2-7; the table gives TRBD1 as D, unverified against the DNA. TRBV21-1 is a pseudogene segment. CDR3 length equals 16 residues.

This chain connects TRBV30 to TRBJ1-4; D is perhaps TRBD1 (6 bases). The CDR3 consists of 13 residues. Per the germline V gene, CDR1 is GTSNPN and CDR2 is SVGIG (reference sequence). Trimming shortened V by 0 bases and J by 8 bases, and 10 bases separated the two germline ends. In nucleotides, the CDR3 is TGTGCCTGGAGTGTTAACAGGGCGGAAAAACTGTTTTTT. Its translation is CAWSVNRAEKLFF.

This chain joins TRBV2 and TRBJ1-1; 8 bases line up with TRBD1. Per the germline V gene, CDR1 is SNHLY and CDR2 is FYNNEI. The CDR3 sequence is 13 residues long. V lost 6 bases to trimming and J lost 8 bases; unmatched junction nucleotides: 8. The CDR3 is CASRITGDREAFF. The CDR3 DNA sequence: TGTGCCAGCAGGATCACAGGGGACAGGGAAGCTTTCTTT.

This clone has only a few counts. The V call is TRBV7-9, the J call TRBJ1-2, with D possibly matching TRBD1 (5 bases). The CDR3 is made up of 16 amino acids. CDR1 SEHNR and CDR2 FQNEAQ come from the germline V gene (reference sequence). Trimming took 1 base from V and 5 from J, leaving 17 bases between them. As DNA, the CDR3 is TGTGCCAGCAGCTTAGTGGGGGGGTCCTGGTCATATGGCTACACCTTC. Encoded protein: CASSLVGGSWSYGYTF.

The chain uses TRBV25-1 and TRBJ2-2; 10 nucleotides line up with TRBD1. This CDR3 has 17 amino acids. Germline V CDR1 and CDR2: MGHDK, SYGVNS. With V trimmed by 2 bases and J by 6 bases, 9 bases remained unmatched. CDR3 coding DNA: TGTGCCAGCAGTGAAACACGCCCTGGGACAGGGGCCGGGGAGCTGTTTTTT. This codes for CASSETRPGTGAGELFF.

The chain carries TRBV28 and TRBJ2-7; D is possibly TRBD2 (5 bases). Germline CDR1 reads MDHEN; CDR2 reads SYDVKM. There are 11 residues in the CDR3. Trimming removed 3 bases at V and 6 bases at J, with 6 bases between. CDR3 amino acids: CASSFGVEQYF. The DNA of the CDR3 is TGTGCCAGCAGTTTCGGGGTCGAGCAGTACTTC.

Regarding this clone: One junction end does not reproduce the germline sequence, and a read error may be involved. Written as DNA, the CDR3 is TGTTCCAGCAGCTTAGCGCCGGGATTCCAGTTCTTC. Residues: CSSSLAPGFQFF. The chain is built from TRBV7-9 and TRBJ2-1; D possibly corresponds to TRBD2 (5 bases). From germline, CDR1 is SEHNR and CDR2 FQNEAQ (reference sequence). The length of the CDR3 is 12 residues. Looking up the rest from reference TRBV7-9 and TRBJ2-1 gives the full variable domain: DTGVSQNPRHKITKRGQNVTFRCDPISEHNRLYWYRQTLGQGPEFLTYFQNEAQLEKSRLLSDRFSAERPKGSFSTLEIQRTEQGDSAMYLCSSSLAPGFQFFGPGTRLTVL.

The rearrangement links TRBV5-6 to TRBJ2-7; perhaps TRBD1 as D (6 bases). This CDR3 is built from 12 residues. Trimming stripped 4 bases from V and 3 bases from J, with 8 bases between. The germline CDR1 and CDR2 sequences are SGHDT and YYEEEE. CDR3 bases: TGTGCCAGCAGCCGGACAGTCTACGAGCAGTACTTC. Its protein is CASSRTVYEQYF. The complete variable domain, with remaining parts taken from reference TRBV5-6 and TRBJ2-7, reads DAGVTQSPTHLIKTRGQQVTLRCSPKSGHDTVSWYQQALGQGPQFIFQYYEEEERQRGNFPDRFSGHQFPNYSSELNVNALLLGDSALYLCASSRTVYEQYFGPGTRLTVT.

This chain links TRBV5-6 with TRBJ2-5, with 9 bases that match TRBD1. CDR3 length: 16 amino acids. Losses at the gene ends were 0 bases for V and 5 bases for J; bases not matched to a gene: 8. Per germline, CDR1 SGHDT and CDR2 YYEEEE. The chain's CDR3 is CASSLGPGQGLETQYF. The CDR3 DNA sequence: TGTGCCAGCAGCTTGGGTCCCGGACAGGGGTTGGAGACCCAGTACTTC.